This T cell receptor beta chain appears in the sequencing data of a study of blood T cells in healthy people across ages. Notes on this clonotype: Its antigen is undetermined.

The V end was cut by 1 base, the J end by 0 bases, with 10 bases between. This CDR3 comprises 16 residues. Germline CDR1 is SGHVS and CDR2 is FQNEAQ. Healthy Caucasians from Russia aged about 6 to 90 served as donors. Every sample gave at least 5 micrograms of total RNA when it was extracted. Combining a sample-barcoded 5' primer with a J-beta primer mix, a second PCR ran for about 6 to 12 cycles. Each TCR beta cDNA got a 12-nucleotide random molecular identifier. One entry per CDR3 protein results from TCRdb running MiXCR on the 5' RACE reads. This table has 890,000 or so distinct CDR3 sequences, around 62% appearing once. Regarding the study as a whole: Higher diversity and more naive CD4+ cells were features of long-lived donors, compared to aged donors.

Material for sequencing was blood. The sequence was collected from a man younger than 45 in good health. The chain uses TRBV7-8 and TRBJ1-3; the D is unclear. In nucleotides, the CDR3 is TGTGCCAGCAGCTTAGGGCTGGGCCGCTCTGGAAACACCATATATTTT. This translates into CASSLGLGRSGNTIYF.